This TCR beta chain was recovered during a study of T cell responses to AZD1222 COVID-19 vaccine. General study findings and limits: Across spike, vaccine-associated CD4 TCRs were found, dominant at 160-218 and 743-854. Spike-specific TCR breadth rose after two AZD1222 doses, and depth rose as well.

The CDR3 runs 11 residues. V dropped 7 bases and J dropped 5 bases, with 8 bases sitting between them. Remarks on this clone: The antigen is not known.

Profiled with immunoSEQ multiplex PCR; TCRdb holds only in-frame clones, not every one. The sample yields roughly 100,000 clones, about 88% seen once. The starting material was peripheral blood, obtained on day 0 of AZD1222 vaccination. The source is an adult in good health. The rearrangement links TRBV12-3 or TRBV12-4 to TRBJ2-5; D ambiguous. CDR3: CASTPGETQYF. CDR3 DNA sequence: TGTGCCAGCACCCCTGGGGAGACCCAGTACTTC.